The rows below give T cell receptor beta chains drawn from one sample of a study of cytomegalovirus exposure and HLA in healthy donors. TCRdb's copy holds only in-frame clones and misses some; the assay was immunoSEQ multiplex PCR. The repertoire holds 250,000 or so clones, with 85% to 90% as singletons. Sequencing input: PBMCs. These receptors were obtained from a woman aged 18 to 35 in good health and CMV-seronegative. Both conserved end residues are part of each CDR3. The order of the fields is clone size, D gene, V gene, J gene, CDR3 length, CDR3 DNA, CDR3 protein. D genes are given only for firm matches. Not every row has a clone size; where given, it reads once, few, many or a size class.

>NA|NA|TRBV4-3|TRBJ1-1|15
TGCGCCAGCAGCCAAGACCCCGACACGAACACTGAAGCTTTCTTT
CASSQDPDTNTEAFF
>once|TRBD1|TRBV30|TRBJ1-2|15
TGTGCCTGGAGTTCACGGACAGGGGCTTCCTATGGCTACACCTTC
CAWSSRTGASYGYTF
>NA|TRBD1|TRBV2|TRBJ1-5|13
TGTGCCATCGGGACAGGGTGGAATCAGCCCCAGCATTTT
CAIGTGWNQPQHF
>NA|NA|TRBV18|TRBJ1-2|18
TGTGCCAGCTCACCACCGGGGCATACAGCCCGTGGCTCGGATGGCTACACCTTC
CASSPPGHTARGSDGYTF
>NA|TRBD1|TRBV28|TRBJ1-2|13
TGTGCCAGCAATCCAGGGGGTGCGAATGGCTACACCTTC
CASNPGGANGYTF
>NA|TRBD1|TRBV6-4|TRBJ1-1|16
TGTGCCAGCAGTCAAGACAGGGGCACGGTGAACACTGAAGCTTTCTTT
CASSQDRGTVNTEAFF
>NA|TRBD1|TRBV7-9|TRBJ2-2|15
TGTGCCAGCAGCTTGACAGGGGGCAACACCGGGGAGCTGTTTTTT
CASSLTGGNTGELFF
>NA|TRBD1|TRBV28|TRBJ1-2|14
TGTGCCAGCAGTTTATTGCAGGGGGGCAATGGCTACACCTTC
CASSLLQGGNGYTF
>NA|NA|TRBV11-3|TRBJ2-1|13
TGTGCCAGCAGCTTAGAGGGGAGGAATGAGCAGTTCTTC
CASSLEGRNEQFF
>NA|TRBD1|TRBV23-1|TRBJ1-5|16
TGCGCCAGCAGTCAACTTATCCTACAGGGGGCCCAGCCCCAGCATTTT
CASSQLILQGAQPQHF
>NA|NA|TRBV4-1|TRBJ1-2|17
TGCGCCAGCAGCCAACCCCTCTCCCAGGCCCCGGCTGGAGGCTACACCTTC
CASSQPLSQAPAGGYTF
>NA|TRBD2|TRBV14|TRBJ2-7|16
TGTGCCAGCAGCCAAGTTAATAGCGGGGGGTCCTACGAGCAGTACTTC
CASSQVNSGGSYEQYF
>NA|TRBD1|TRBV9|TRBJ2-5|16
TGTGCCAGCAGCGCCGGGACAGGGTTCGGTTTGGAGACCCAGTACTTC
CASSAGTGFGLETQYF
>NA|NA|TRBV28|TRBJ1-4|14
TGTGCCAGCAGTCAGCGCGCAACTAATGAAAAACTGTTTTTT
CASSQRATNEKLFF
>few|TRBD1|TRBV9|TRBJ2-2|19
TGTGCCAGCAGCGTAGCTTCATCGGGGACAGGGGGCATCACCGGGGAGCTGTTTTTT
CASSVASSGTGGITGELFF
>NA|TRBD1|TRBV30|TRBJ1-1|13
TGTGCCTGGAGTATGAGGGGGCCCACTGAAGCTTTCTTT
CAWSMRGPTEAFF
>NA|TRBD1|TRBV10-1|TRBJ2-2|15
TGCGCCACCGGGACAGGGTATTCGGACACCGGGGAGCTGTTTTTT
CATGTGYSDTGELFF
>NA|NA|TRBV2|TRBJ1-5|14
TGTGCCAGCAGTCGGATTGGGGCCAATCAGCCCCAGCATTTT
CASSRIGANQPQHF
>NA|NA|TRBV10-2|TRBJ1-4|14
TGCGCCAGCAACGTCGGGGGTAATGGTGAAAAACTGTTTTTT
CASNVGGNGEKLFF
>NA|NA|TRBV29-1|TRBJ2-7|13
TGCAGCGTTCGTATCGTAACAACCTACGAGCAGTACTTC
CSVRIVTTYEQYF
>NA|TRBD2|TRBV19|TRBJ2-7|15
TGTGCCAGTAGTCCCGGGACTAGCGGGGGGAGCGAGCAGTACTTC
CASSPGTSGGSEQYF
>NA|TRBD1|TRBV5-1|TRBJ2-5|14
TGCGCCAGCAGCGGGGGACAGGGAGCAGAGACCCAGTACTTC
CASSGGQGAETQYF
>once|TRBD1|TRBV11-2|TRBJ1-1|18
TGTGCCAGCAGCTTAGAAGGCTCCCCTACAGGGGCGAACACTGAAGCTTTCTTT
CASSLEGSPTGANTEAFF
>NA|NA|TRBV5-4|TRBJ1-1|12
TGTGCCAGCAGCGCGGGGGGGGCTGAAGCTTTCTTT
CASSAGGAEAFF
>NA|NA|TRBV7-3|TRBJ2-3|15
TGTGCCAGCAGCTTCTCCAGGGAAAGGACAGATACGCAGTATTTT
CASSFSRERTDTQYF
>once|NA|TRBV6-5|TRBJ1-2|15
TGTGCCAGCAGTTACTCTGACAGAGTGAACTATGGCTACACCTTC
CASSYSDRVNYGYTF
>NA|NA|TRBV29-1|TRBJ2-3|14
TGCAGCGTTGAAGGGCAGGGGCCCCAAGATACGCAGTATTTT
CSVEGQGPQDTQYF
>NA|NA|TRBV27|TRBJ2-2|14
TGTGCCAGCAGTGGTGCAGGCTCCCCCGGGGAGCTGTTTTTT
CASSGAGSPGELFF
>NA|NA|TRBV19|TRBJ1-5|15
TGTGCCAGTAGTGTCCCCACAGGTGTTGAAAAGCCCCAGCATTTT
CASSVPTGVEKPQHF
>NA|TRBD1|TRBV6-1|TRBJ1-3|19
TGTGCCAGCAGTGAAGAAGGAGAGGAGGACAGGGGGAGAGGAAACACCATATATTTT
CASSEEGEEDRGRGNTIYF
>NA|TRBD2|TRBV7-2|TRBJ2-5|16
TGTGCCAGCAGCTTTGGGCGGGGGGGCTCTCAAGAGACCCAGTACTTC
CASSFGRGGSQETQYF
>NA|TRBD2|TRBV6-6|TRBJ2-1|15
TGTGCCAGCAGTTACGAGCGGGGTGCCTACAATGAGCAGTTCTTC
CASSYERGAYNEQFF
>NA|NA|TRBV10-1|TRBJ2-5|14
TGCGCCAGCAGTGAGACCACAGGGCTAGAGACCCAGTACTTC
CASSETTGLETQYF
>NA|TRBD1|TRBV27|TRBJ1-1|16
TGTGCCAGCAGTCCCGGACAGGGGGCTAGGGGCACTGAAGCTTTCTTT
CASSPGQGARGTEAFF
>NA|TRBD2|TRBV13|TRBJ2-5|15
TGTGCCAGCAGCTTATGGCGGGGGTTAGGAGAGACCCAGTACTTC
CASSLWRGLGETQYF
>NA|TRBD1|TRBV28|TRBJ2-1|16
TGTGCCAGCAGTTCTAACAGGGGGCAATTAAGAAATGAGCAGTTCTTC
CASSSNRGQLRNEQFF
>NA|NA|TRBV30|TRBJ1-5|16
TGTGCCTGGAGTTCTGGACACGAGTATAGCAATCAGCCCCAGCATTTT
CAWSSGHEYSNQPQHF
>NA|NA|TRBV5-5|TRBJ1-2|16
TGTGCCAGCAGCTTTAGCCTCCCGGGGGGGGACTATGGCTACACCTTC
CASSFSLPGGDYGYTF
>NA|NA|TRBV28|TRBJ1-5|15
TGTGCCAGCAGTCGAGCCCCTTATAGCAATCAGCCCCAGCATTTT
CASSRAPYSNQPQHF
>NA|NA|TRBV19|TRBJ1-3|14
TGTGCCAGTAGTACAGGGACTTCTGGAAACACCATATATTTT
CASSTGTSGNTIYF
>NA|TRBD2|TRBV2|TRBJ2-5|20
TGTGCCAGCAGCGCAAGGCCCCCCAAATTCCTAGCGGGGATACAAGAGACCCAGTACTTC
CASSARPPKFLAGIQETQYF
>NA|NA|TRBV7-9|TRBJ2-1|15
TGTGCCAGCAGCTTAGGTCGGCAGGTTGGATATGAGCAGTTCTTC
CASSLGRQVGYEQFF
>NA|NA|TRBV6-6|TRBJ1-2|12
TGTGCCAGCAGCCAGGGTACTTATGGCTACACCTTC
CASSQGTYGYTF
>NA|TRBD1|TRBV2|TRBJ1-5|15
TGTGCCAGCAGAGGTGGACAGGATAGCAATCAGCCCCAGCATTTT
CASRGGQDSNQPQHF
>NA|TRBD2|TRBV7-3|TRBJ2-3|15
TGTGCCAGCAGCGTAAGCGGGGGCAGCACAGATACGCAGTATTTT
CASSVSGGSTDTQYF
>few|TRBD1|TRBV30|TRBJ1-2|12
TGTGCCTGGGATGACAGGGTCTATGGCTACACCTTC
CAWDDRVYGYTF
>NA|NA|TRBV5-1|TRBJ2-3|13
TGCGCCAGCAGTTTAGATAGCACAGATACGCAGTATTTT
CASSLDSTDTQYF
>NA|TRBD1|TRBV6-5|TRBJ1-2|16
TGTGCCAGCAGTTACCAAGCAGGGGGCGGGAACTATGGCTACACCTTC
CASSYQAGGGNYGYTF
>NA|NA|TRBV2|TRBJ1-2|19
TGTGCCAGCAGTGAGACGCTCGGGACCCTGGACAGCTCTTGGTCGGACTACACCTTC
CASSETLGTLDSSWSDYTF
>NA|NA|TRBV28|TRBJ2-2|15
TGTGCCAGCAGCTACGGCAGGCAGGGGACCGGGGAGCTGTTTTTT
CASSYGRQGTGELFF
>NA|TRBD1|TRBV4-1|TRBJ1-5|18
TGCGCCAGCAGCCAAGATAGGAGAGGACAGGGCGGGAATCAGCCCCAGCATTTT
CASSQDRRGQGGNQPQHF
>NA|TRBD1|TRBV4-3|TRBJ2-2|16
TGCGCCAGCAGCCAACGGGACAGGGGATTTACCGGGGAGCTGTTTTTT
CASSQRDRGFTGELFF
>NA|TRBD1|TRBV6-6|TRBJ2-7|14
TGTGCCAGCAGCTCAACGGGACAGCTCTACGAGCAGTACTTC
CASSSTGQLYEQYF